This T cell receptor beta chain was retrieved from a study of blood T cell repertoires in COVID-19. Study as a whole: T cells, B-cell-depleted T cells, or PBMCs provided the cDNA or gDNA that served as material.

This CDR3 region has 14 residues. V gave up 1 base and J gave up 6 bases; unmatched junction bases: 7. In germline, CDR1 is SGDLS, CDR2 YYNGEE. Individuals drawn from 20 to 25 US areas were roughly 18 to 89 years old. Assay used: immunoSEQ multiplex PCR; TCRdb lists only in-frame clones, some missing. The table shows approximately 300,000 clones, with approximately 91% occurring only once. The chain combines TRBV9 with TRBJ2-7, with TRBD1 identical over 7 bases. The source of this sequence is a woman aged 30 to 39 who had been exposed to COVID-19. Sample: PBMCs or T cells enriched from blood (not recorded which). The CDR3 is CASSVQNRGSEQYF. For the CDR3, the DNA is TGTGCCAGCAGCGTACAGAACAGGGGAAGCGAGCAGTACTTC.